A selection of T cell receptor beta chains follows, all from one sample in a study of cytomegalovirus exposure and HLA in healthy donors. Sequencing used immunoSEQ multiplex PCR; TCRdb keeps in-frame clones, though not all of them. The table records around 400,000 clones, roughly 90% of them present only once. The sample taken for sequencing was PBMCs. Every receptor here comes from a woman aged 18-29 years in good health and CMV-seronegative. Each CDR3 is given with its conserved first and last residue. Each record gives: clone size, J gene, V gene, D gene, CDR3 protein, CDR3 DNA. A D gene is named only where the DNA matches it firmly. Rows may omit the clone size; those that give it use once, few, many or a size class.

. | TRBJ2-7 | TRBV4-1 | . | CASSQGPGVHYEQYF | TGCGCCAGCAGCCAAGGGCCGGGGGTCCACTACGAGCAGTACTTC
. | TRBJ1-2 | TRBV28 | TRBD1 | CASRGGQNDYGYTF | TGTGCCAGCAGGGGGGGACAGAATGATTATGGCTACACCTTC
. | TRBJ1-4 | TRBV10-3 | . | CAISESGGLWEKLFF | TGTGCCATCAGTGAGTCCGGGGGGCTTTGGGAAAAACTGTTTTTT
. | TRBJ1-2 | TRBV30 | TRBD1 | CAWRDRRRVYGYTF | TGTGCCTGGAGGGACAGGCGGCGCGTCTATGGCTACACCTTC
. | TRBJ1-5 | TRBV11-2 | . | CASSGPGRNQPQHF | TGTGCCAGCAGCGGCCCAGGGAGGAATCAGCCCCAGCATTTT
. | TRBJ2-5 | TRBV4-1 | TRBD1 | CASSRAGTGAETQYF | TGCGCCAGCAGTCGCGCGGGGACAGGGGCGGAGACCCAGTACTTC
. | TRBJ2-1 | TRBV5-6 | TRBD2 | CASSLEDFSGRINEQFF | TGTGCCAGCAGCTTGGAGGACTTTAGCGGGAGGATAAATGAGCAGTTCTTC
. | TRBJ2-5 | TRBV4-1 | TRBD2 | CASSLAGLETQYF | TGCGCCAGCAGCTTAGCGGGGTTAGAGACCCAGTACTTC
. | TRBJ2-3 | TRBV11-2 | TRBD2 | CASPGEGRPTDTQYF | TGTGCCAGCCCGGGGGAGGGCCGACCCACAGATACGCAGTATTTT
. | TRBJ2-7 | TRBV7-8 | . | CASSPDSIEQYF | TGTGCCAGCAGCCCCGACAGTATCGAGCAGTACTTC
. | TRBJ1-1 | TRBV28 | . | CASQMDGGWYTEAFF | TGTGCCAGCCAGATGGATGGAGGGTGGTACACTGAAGCTTTCTTT
. | TRBJ2-5 | TRBV7-8 | . | CASSLDKAGGETQYF | TGTGCCAGCAGCTTAGATAAGGCAGGAGGAGAGACCCAGTACTTC
. | TRBJ2-7 | TRBV4-2 | TRBD2 | CASSRAGGAFDEQYF | TGTGCCAGCAGCCGTGCCGGGGGGGCGTTCGACGAGCAGTACTTC
. | TRBJ2-1 | TRBV14 | TRBD1 | CASSQGGQGGTYNEQFF | TGTGCCAGCAGCCAAGGGGGACAGGGGGGAACCTACAATGAGCAGTTCTTC
. | TRBJ2-5 | TRBV5-4 | TRBD2 | CASSLALAGGETQYF | TGTGCCAGCAGCTTGGCCCTAGCGGGAGGAGAGACCCAGTACTTC
. | TRBJ1-4 | TRBV5-1 | TRBD1 | CASSPTLQGQDEKLFF | TGCGCCAGCAGCCCAACCCTACAGGGGCAGGATGAAAAACTGTTTTTT
. | TRBJ2-7 | TRBV5-8 | . | CASTRTGSAYEQYF | TGTGCCAGCACCCGCACGGGATCCGCCTACGAGCAGTACTTC
. | TRBJ2-7 | TRBV28 | . | CASRLGGEQYF | TGTGCCAGCAGGCTCGGGGGCGAGCAGTACTTC
. | TRBJ1-1 | TRBV27 | . | CASSLSPGLNQAFF | TGTGCCAGCAGTTTATCTCCGGGACTGAATCAAGCTTTCTTT
once | TRBJ2-7 | TRBV4-1 | TRBD2 | CASSQDTPGLAEYEQYF | TGCGCCAGCAGCCAAGACACACCGGGACTAGCGGAGTACGAGCAGTACTTC
. | TRBJ2-2 | TRBV28 | TRBD1 | CASSSRDRGPLRQLFF | TGTGCCAGCAGTTCCCGGGACAGGGGGCCTCTTCGTCAGCTGTTTTTT
. | TRBJ1-5 | TRBV19 | . | CASSPGDISNQPQHF | TGTGCCAGTAGTCCAGGGGACATTAGCAATCAGCCCCAGCATTTT
few | TRBJ1-1 | TRBV7-9 | . | CASSLRQVWTEAFF | TGTGCCAGCAGCCTACGACAGGTATGGACTGAAGCTTTCTTT
. | TRBJ1-1 | TRBV2 | . | CASSGGVNTEAFF | TGTGCCAGCAGCGGTGGTGTGAACACTGAAGCTTTCTTT
. | TRBJ2-7 | TRBV7-6 | TRBD2 | CASSAQGTSGFYEQYF | TGTGCCAGCAGCGCTCAGGGGACTAGCGGGTTCTACGAGCAGTACTTC
. | TRBJ2-7 | TRBV6-6 | . | CASSYSIYEQYF | TGTGCCAGCAGTTACTCCATCTACGAGCAGTACTTC
. | TRBJ2-2 | TRBV9 | TRBD2 | CASSVGGLASNTGELFF | TGTGCCAGCAGCGTAGGGGGACTAGCGTCGAACACCGGGGAGCTGTTTTTT
. | TRBJ1-2 | TRBV6-5 | . | CASSYQGGRTNYGYTF | TGTGCCAGCAGTTACCAGGGAGGGCGGACTAACTATGGCTACACCTTC
. | TRBJ2-3 | TRBV5-1 | . | CASSFGTDTQYF | TGCGCCAGCAGCTTCGGCACAGATACGCAGTATTTT
. | TRBJ2-1 | TRBV2 | . | CASRLQPGTYNEQFF | TGTGCCAGCAGGCTCCAGCCAGGGACCTACAATGAGCAGTTCTTC
. | TRBJ2-1 | TRBV4-1 | TRBD2 | CASSQVKRALAGVTPPYNEQFF | TGCGCCAGCAGCCAAGTAAAAAGGGCGCTAGCGGGGGTTACGCCACCCTACAATGAGCAGTTCTTC
. | TRBJ2-6 | TRBV6-5 | TRBD1 | CASRTGTGANVLTF | TGTGCCAGCAGGACAGGGACTGGGGCCAACGTCCTGACTTTC
. | TRBJ2-7 | TRBV19 | . | CASSPGFTYEQYF | TGTGCCAGTAGTCCAGGTTTTACCTACGAGCAGTACTTC
. | TRBJ1-2 | TRBV28 | . | CASSLKRYGYTF | TGTGCCAGCAGTTTGAAGCGCTATGGCTACACCTTC
. | TRBJ1-1 | TRBV2 | . | CASSERGITEAFF | TGTGCCAGCAGTGAAAGGGGAATCACTGAAGCTTTCTTT
. | TRBJ2-2 | TRBV7-9 | TRBD2 | CASSAEGSGTNTGELFF | TGTGCCAGCAGCGCGGAGGGTAGCGGGACGAACACCGGGGAGCTGTTTTTT
. | TRBJ2-7 | TRBV6-4 | TRBD2 | CASSDLGLAIHEQYF | TGTGCCAGCAGTGACTTAGGACTAGCGATCCACGAGCAGTACTTC
. | TRBJ1-1 | TRBV18 | . | CASSPLNTEAFF | TGTGCCAGCTCACCCTTAAACACTGAAGCTTTCTTT
. | TRBJ1-4 | TRBV7-9 | TRBD1 | CASSLADRGREKLFF | TGTGCCAGCAGCTTAGCCGACAGGGGACGTGAAAAACTGTTTTTT
few | TRBJ1-1 | TRBV7-8 | . | CASSPDTGEAFF | TGTGCCAGCAGCCCCGATACCGGTGAAGCTTTCTTT
. | TRBJ2-7 | TRBV27 | . | CASSPWQGSYEQYF | TGTGCCAGCAGTCCCTGGCAGGGCTCCTACGAGCAGTACTTC
. | TRBJ2-7 | TRBV2 | . | CASKISSYEQYF | TGTGCCAGCAAAATTAGCTCCTACGAGCAGTACTTC
. | TRBJ2-7 | TRBV7-6 | TRBD1 | CASSPRTGSYEQYF | TGTGCCAGCAGCCCGCGGACAGGGTCCTACGAGCAGTACTTC
few | TRBJ2-7 | TRBV2 | TRBD1 | CASSVGRGYEQYF | TGTGCCAGCAGTGTTGGCAGGGGGTACGAGCAGTACTTC
once | TRBJ1-5 | TRBV2 | TRBD1 | CASRRQGGGNQPQHF | TGTGCCAGCAGGCGACAGGGTGGGGGCAATCAGCCCCAGCATTTT
few | TRBJ1-2 | TRBV11-2 | . | CASSYTLRGGDGYTF | TGTGCCAGCAGCTATACCTTGCGGGGAGGGGATGGCTACACCTTC
. | TRBJ2-2 | TRBV13 | TRBD2 | CASTLRGGPTGELFF | TGTGCCAGCACCCTACGCGGGGGGCCCACCGGGGAGCTGTTTTTT
. | TRBJ1-2 | TRBV7-9 | . | CASSLYRYGYTF | TGTGCCAGCAGCTTATACCGGTATGGCTACACCTTC
. | TRBJ2-7 | TRBV25-1 | . | CASSEGGDYEQYF | TGTGCCAGCAGTGAAGGGGGCGACTACGAGCAGTACTTC
. | TRBJ2-7 | TRBV2 | TRBD2 | CASTFEGLAGDYEQYF | TGTGCCAGCACTTTCGAAGGGCTAGCGGGAGACTACGAGCAGTACTTC
. | TRBJ2-1 | TRBV7-9 | TRBD2 | CASSAPGLAGDNEQFF | TGTGCCAGCAGCGCACCGGGACTAGCGGGGGACAATGAGCAGTTCTTC
once | TRBJ2-6 | TRBV5-1 | . | CASSLRTLRTKDSGANVLTF | TGCGCCAGCAGCTTGCGGACATTACGAACTAAGGACTCTGGGGCCAACGTCCTGACTTTC
few | TRBJ2-7 | TRBV6-1 | . | CASSERVGLAGLYEQYF | TGTGCCAGCAGTGAAAGGGTCGGCTTGGCGGGTCTCTACGAGCAGTACTTC
. | TRBJ1-2 | TRBV20-1 | TRBD1 | CSARVYRDSPF | TGCAGTGCTAGAGTTTACCGGGACAGTCCCTTC
. | TRBJ2-7 | TRBV29-1 | TRBD2 | CSVAGLAGTYEQYF | TGCAGCGTGGCTGGACTAGCGGGTACCTACGAGCAGTACTTC